This T cell receptor beta chain was identified in a study of T-cell reconstitution after alpha-beta-depleted transplantation in children (dated by TCRdb to 2016 to 2018). Describing the broader study: T-cell immune reconstitution after TCRalphabeta/CD19-depleted allogeneic hematopoietic cell transplantation in children was quantitatively tracked in the study by means of TCR repertoire profiling. The study at large found these results: Over subsequent months, a decline in hyperexpanded clone frequencies was noted, and after one year, T-cell counts and TCRbeta diversity were mostly ascribed to newly produced T cells. About two months after transplant, the apparently early recovery of alphabetaT-cell counts reportedly depended on just several hundred clones that had expanded rapidly and came from non-depleted graft cells. In some patients, high TCRbeta diversity at day 60 was attributed to recipient T cells and intrathymic progenitors that had survived conditioning.

Libraries were built with PCR. The sample was run on an Illumina HiSeq 2500. TCR libraries were prepared with molecular barcoding, using unique molecular identifiers to normalize TCRbeta repertoire quantification. The public reads were reprocessed in TCRdb via fastp at Q25 and MiXCR, keeping in-frame beta chains. Each CDR3 protein appears once, grouped with its most common genes and DNA. The sample includes about a million distinct CDR3 sequences, with about 29% observed a single time. Together, the top ten hold around 30% of the sample. Points on this clonotype: Its antigen remains unidentified. No clone much larger than this one lies a single base away; base qualities are absent.

Reading the label with the study, this specimen's treatment or condition is: allogeneic hematopoietic cell transplantation with graft depleted of TCRalphabeta T cells and CD19 B cells. Transplant recipients were children who received TCRalphabeta/CD19-depleted allogeneic hematopoietic cell grafts. Spanning cysteine to phenylalanine, the CDR3 consists of 17 amino acids. The sequence is cut down to CDR3 DNA, 51 bases in frame from base 1. V is clipped by 7 bases and J by 2 bases, and the sequence between their germline boundaries is 22 bases long. The receptor comes from a boy younger than two who had a stem cell transplant for SCID, so the T cells may come from the graft donor. The material was PBMCs, mostly from graft donor cells, obtained 360 days after TCRalphabeta/CD19-depleted stem cell transplant. Recombination linked TRBV12-3 or TRBV12-4 to TRBJ2-3, with TRBD2 as a weak D call on 6 bases. The DNA reads as follows: TGTGCCAGCACCCGGAGGGGCGGCGGGTTCAACACAGATACGCAGTATTTT. This codes for CASTRRGGGFNTDTQYF.